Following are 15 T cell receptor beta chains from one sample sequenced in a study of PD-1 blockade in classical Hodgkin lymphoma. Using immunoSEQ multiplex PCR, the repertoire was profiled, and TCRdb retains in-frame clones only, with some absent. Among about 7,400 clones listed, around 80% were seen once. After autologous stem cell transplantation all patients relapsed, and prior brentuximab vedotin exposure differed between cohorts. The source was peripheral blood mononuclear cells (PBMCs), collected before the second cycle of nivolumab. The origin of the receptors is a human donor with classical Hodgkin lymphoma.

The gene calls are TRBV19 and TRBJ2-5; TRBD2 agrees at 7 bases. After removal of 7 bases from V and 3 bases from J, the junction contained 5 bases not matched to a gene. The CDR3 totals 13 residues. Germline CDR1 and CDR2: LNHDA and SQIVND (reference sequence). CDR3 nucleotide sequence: TGTGCCAGTACTTCCGGGACTAAAGAGACCCAGTACTTC. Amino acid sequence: CASTSGTKETQYF. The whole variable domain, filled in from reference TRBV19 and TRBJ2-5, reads DGGITQSPKYLFRKEGQNVTLSCEQNLNHDAMYWYRQDPGQGLRLIYYSQIVNDFQKGDIAEGYSVSREKKESFPLTVTSAQKNPTAFYLCASTSGTKETQYFGPGTRLLVL.

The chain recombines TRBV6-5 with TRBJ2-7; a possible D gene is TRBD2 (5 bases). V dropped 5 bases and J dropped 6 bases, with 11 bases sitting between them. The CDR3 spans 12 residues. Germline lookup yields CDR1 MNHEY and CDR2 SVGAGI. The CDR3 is CASSALGSEQYF. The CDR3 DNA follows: TGTGCCAGCAGTGCACTGGGGAGCGAGCAGTACTTC.

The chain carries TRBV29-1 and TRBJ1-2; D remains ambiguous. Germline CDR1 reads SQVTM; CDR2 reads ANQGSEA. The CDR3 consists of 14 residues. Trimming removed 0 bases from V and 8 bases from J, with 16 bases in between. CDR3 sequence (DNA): TGCAGCGTTGAAGATCACGGCGGGCCCTACGGCTACACCTTC. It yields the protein CSVEDHGGPYGYTF.

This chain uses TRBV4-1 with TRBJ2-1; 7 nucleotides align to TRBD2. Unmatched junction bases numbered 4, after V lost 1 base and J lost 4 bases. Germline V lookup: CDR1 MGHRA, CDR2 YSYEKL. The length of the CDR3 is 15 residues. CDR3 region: CASSQGRESYNEQFF. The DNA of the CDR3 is TGCGCCAGCAGCCAAGGGCGGGAGTCATACAATGAGCAGTTCTTC.

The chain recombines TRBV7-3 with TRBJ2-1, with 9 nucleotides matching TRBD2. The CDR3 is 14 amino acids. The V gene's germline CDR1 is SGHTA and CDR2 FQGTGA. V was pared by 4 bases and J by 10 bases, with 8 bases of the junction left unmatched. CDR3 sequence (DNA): TGTGCCAGCAGCTCTGTCCCTCTAGCGGGAGAGCAGTTCTTC. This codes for CASSSVPLAGEQFF.

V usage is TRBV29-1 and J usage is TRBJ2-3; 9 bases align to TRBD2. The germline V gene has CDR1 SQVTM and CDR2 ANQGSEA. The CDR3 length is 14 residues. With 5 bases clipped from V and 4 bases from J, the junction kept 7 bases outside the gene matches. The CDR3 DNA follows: TGCAGCGTTCGGTCTAGCGGGGTCCCAGATACGCAGTATTTT. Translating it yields CSVRSSGVPDTQYF.

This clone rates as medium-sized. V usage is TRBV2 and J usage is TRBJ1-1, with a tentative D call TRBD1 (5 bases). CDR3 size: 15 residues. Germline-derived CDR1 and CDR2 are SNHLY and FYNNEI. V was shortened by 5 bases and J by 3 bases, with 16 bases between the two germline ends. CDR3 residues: CASSPRDARDTEAFF. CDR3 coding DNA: TGTGCCAGCAGTCCTCGGGACGCTCGGGACACTGAAGCTTTCTTT.

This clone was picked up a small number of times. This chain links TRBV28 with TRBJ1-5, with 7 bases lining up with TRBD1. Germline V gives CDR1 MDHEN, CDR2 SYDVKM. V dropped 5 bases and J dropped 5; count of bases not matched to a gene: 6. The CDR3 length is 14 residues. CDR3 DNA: TGTGCCAGCAGTCCGCGACAGGGCCATCAGCCCCAGCATTTT. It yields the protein CASSPRQGHQPQHF.

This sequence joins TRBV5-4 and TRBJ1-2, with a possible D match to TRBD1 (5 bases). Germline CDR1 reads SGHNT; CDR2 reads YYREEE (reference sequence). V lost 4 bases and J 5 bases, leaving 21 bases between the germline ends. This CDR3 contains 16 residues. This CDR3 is CASSPFKARGRYGYTF. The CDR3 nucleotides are TGTGCCAGCAGCCCCTTTAAGGCCCGGGGGAGGTATGGCTACACCTTC.

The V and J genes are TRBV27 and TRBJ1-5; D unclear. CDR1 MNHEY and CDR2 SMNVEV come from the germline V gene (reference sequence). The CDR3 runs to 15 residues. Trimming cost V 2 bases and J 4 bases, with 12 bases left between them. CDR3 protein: CASSLARNGNQPQHF. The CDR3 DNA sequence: TGTGCCAGCAGTTTAGCCAGGAACGGGAATCAGCCCCAGCATTTT.

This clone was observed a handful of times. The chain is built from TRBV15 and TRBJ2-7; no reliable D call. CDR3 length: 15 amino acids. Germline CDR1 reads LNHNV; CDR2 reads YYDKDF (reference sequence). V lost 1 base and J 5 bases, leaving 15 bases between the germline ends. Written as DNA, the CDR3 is TGTGCCACCAGCAGAGGAACGGTGGGGTGGGACGAGCAGTACTTC. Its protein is CATSRGTVGWDEQYF.

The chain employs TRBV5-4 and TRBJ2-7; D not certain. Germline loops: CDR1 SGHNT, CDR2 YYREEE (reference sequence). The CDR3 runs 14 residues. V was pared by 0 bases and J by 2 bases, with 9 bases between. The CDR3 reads CASSLGGDTYEQYF. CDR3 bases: TGTGCCAGCAGCTTGGGAGGAGACACCTACGAGCAGTACTTC.

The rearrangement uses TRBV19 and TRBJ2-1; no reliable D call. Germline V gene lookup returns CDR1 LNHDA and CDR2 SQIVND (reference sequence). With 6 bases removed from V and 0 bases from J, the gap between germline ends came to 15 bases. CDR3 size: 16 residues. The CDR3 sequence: CASRVAATSSYNEQFF. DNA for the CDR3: TGTGCCAGTAGGGTTGCAGCGACGAGCTCCTACAATGAGCAGTTCTTC.

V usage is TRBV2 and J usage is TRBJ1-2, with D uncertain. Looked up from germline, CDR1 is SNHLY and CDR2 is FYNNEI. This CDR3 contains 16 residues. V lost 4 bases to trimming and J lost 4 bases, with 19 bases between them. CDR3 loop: CASSVRIYRWTYGYTF. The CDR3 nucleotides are TGTGCCAGCAGTGTACGTATTTACCGATGGACCTATGGCTACACCTTC.

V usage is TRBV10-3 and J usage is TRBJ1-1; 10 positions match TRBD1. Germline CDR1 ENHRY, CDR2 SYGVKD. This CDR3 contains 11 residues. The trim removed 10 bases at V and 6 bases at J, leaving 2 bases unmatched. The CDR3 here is CATGQGAEAFF. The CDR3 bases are TGTGCCACCGGACAGGGGGCTGAAGCTTTCTTT.